The sequence of this T cell receptor beta chain was determined in a study of T-cell reconstitution after alpha-beta-depleted transplantation in children. Regarding the study as a whole: Recipient T cells and thymic progenitors that survived were the source of the high TCRbeta diversity seen at day 60 in some patients. Several hundred expanded graft clones reportedly supplied alpha-beta T cells about two months after transplant. By one year post-transplant, T-cell counts and diversity largely arose from T cells that were newly produced.

At least ten counts were recorded for this clonotype. Its matching antigen is unknown. Preparation of the TCRbeta library involved a method that used unique molecular identifiers. TCRdb re-derived calls from the PCR reads in MiXCR, one entry per CDR3 protein. The table includes some 840,000 distinct CDR3 sequences, under 20% detected once. Trimming took 7 bases from V and 1 from J; bases not matched to a gene: 1. Germline V gene data show CDR1 as SQVTM and CDR2 as ANQGSEA. The length of the CDR3 is 12 residues. The chain has TRBV29-1 and TRBJ1-1; 9 bases are shared with TRBD1. The material sequenced was PBMCs, mostly from graft donor cells, taken 360 days after TCRalphabeta/CD19-depleted stem cell transplant. The sequence derives from a male patient younger than 18 who had a stem cell transplant for acute lymphoblastic leukemia, so the T cells may come from the graft donor. DNA of the CDR3: TGCAGCGCGGGACAGGGGAACACTGAAGCTTTCTTT. It yields the protein CSAGQGNTEAFF.